These 24 T cell receptor beta chains originate from one sample sequenced in a study of glioma-infiltrating T cells. Using RNA template, CDR3s of TCR alpha and beta were amplified with iRepertoire arm-PCR. TCRdb independently ran MiXCR on the multiplex PCR reads; one entry per CDR3 protein. Among fewer than 500,000 distinct CDR3 sequences, 35% to 45% were seen once, and the ten largest hold 12%. Source material: glioma tissue, nonneoplastic brain tissue, or PBMCs (not recorded which). These receptors originate from a human donor with low-grade glioma or glioblastoma, undergoing nonglioma brain surgery, or in good health (not recorded which).

The sample holds many counts of this clonotype. This chain uses TRBV28 with TRBJ2-3; a possible D gene is TRBD2 (6 bases). Germline-derived CDR1 and CDR2 are MDHEN and SYDVKM. The CDR3 consists of 16 residues. V shed 4 bases and J shed 4 bases, with 18 bases lying between them. Here the CDR3 reads CASSSAGWVYPDTQYF. As DNA, the CDR3 is TGTGCCAGCAGTTCGGCGGGATGGGTGTATCCAGATACGCAGTATTTT.

The chain is built from TRBV19 and TRBJ2-3; the match to TRBD1 covers 7 bases. CDR3 length: 13 amino acids. CDR1 and CDR2 (germline): LNHDA, SQIVND (reference sequence). Trimming cost V 2 bases and J 14 bases; bases outside gene matches: 10. CDR3 sequence (DNA): TGTGCCAGTAGTATAAAGGGGGCCGGGGAGCTGTATTTT. Encoded protein: CASSIKGAGELYF.

This sequence joins TRBV27 and TRBJ2-3; 8 bases are a match to TRBD2. The germline V gene encodes CDR1 MNHEY and CDR2 SMNVEV (reference sequence). The CDR3 is 14 residues long. The V segment lost 6 bases and the J segment 3 bases; nucleotides outside the gene matches: 5. The CDR3 DNA reads TGTGCCAGCAGCTTAGCGGGACGGACAGATACGCAGTATTTT. Its translation: CASSLAGRTDTQYF.

The chain joins TRBV4-3 to TRBJ1-3; D gene unclear. Trimming pared 1 base from V and 0 bases from J, leaving 13 bases between. The CDR3 loop spans 17 amino acids. Germline V lookup: CDR1 LGHNA, CDR2 YSLEER. Written as DNA, the CDR3 is TGCGCCAGCAGCCAAGGGCTCTCGGCCTACTCTGGAAACACCATATATTTT. The encoded protein is CASSQGLSAYSGNTIYF.

The table lists this clonotype with many counts. V and J are TRBV6-2 or TRBV6-3 and TRBJ2-7; D is unclear. The V and J ends lost 5 bases and 2 bases respectively, with 16 bases between them. The CDR3 spans 15 residues. CDR1 is MNHEY, CDR2 SVGEGT, per germline. CDR3: CASSLDGIQTYEQYF. The DNA of the CDR3 is TGTGCCAGCAGTCTGGACGGAATCCAGACCTACGAGCAGTACTTC.

This chain connects TRBV19 to TRBJ2-5, with TRBD1 matching over 8 bases. V was pared by 5 bases and J by 5 bases, with 10 bases of the junction left unmatched. Germline loops: CDR1 LNHDA, CDR2 SQIVND (reference sequence). The CDR3 sequence is 15 residues long. The DNA for the CDR3 is TGTGCCAGTAGTCCTCGCAGGGGGCGCGTGGAGACCCAGTACTTC. Translated: CASSPRRGRVETQYF.

This clonotype was found a few times. This sequence joins TRBV20-1 and TRBJ2-1, with D possibly TRBD1 on 5 matching bases. Trimming took off 0 bases at V and 8 bases at J, with 17 bases between the two ends. CDR3 length equals 15 residues. Germline CDR1 DFQATT, CDR2 SNEGSKA (reference sequence). CDR3 region: CSAREGVSHLHEQFF. The DNA of the CDR3 is TGCAGTGCTAGAGAAGGGGTCAGCCACCTCCATGAGCAGTTCTTC.

This clonotype showed up just a few times. The V and J genes are TRBV7-2 and TRBJ2-3; 7 bases agree with TRBD2. CDR1 is SGHTA and CDR2 is FQGNSA in the germline V gene. This CDR3 is 14 amino acids long. After removal of 1 base from V and 6 bases from J, the junction contained 4 bases not matched to a gene. As DNA, the CDR3 is TGTGCCAGCAGCTTAGGGACTAGGCGGGATACGCAGTATTTT. Protein: CASSLGTRRDTQYF.

On this clonotype: This could be a read error, since a much larger clone is one nucleotide away. The chain couples TRBV20-1 to TRBJ2-1; TRBD2 is a possible D gene (5 bases). Trimming shortened V by 3 bases and J by 5 bases, and 17 bases separated the two germline ends. The CDR3 consists of 15 residues. Germline assignment: CDR1 DFQATT and CDR2 SNEGSKA (reference sequence). The CDR3 DNA reads as TGCAGTGCTAGCCCTTTTGCGAGGGCTAACAATGAGCAGTTCTTC. Its translation: CSASPFARANNEQFF.

This clonotype has a count of ten or more. The chain employs TRBV27 and TRBJ1-5; 8 positions match TRBD1. Germline values: CDR1 MNHEY, CDR2 SMNVEV (reference sequence). The junction had 11 bases not matched to a gene; V was cut back by 5 bases and J by 5 bases. This CDR3 contains 16 residues. This chain's CDR3 is CASSPTLDRAYQPQHF. The CDR3 nucleotides read TGTGCCAGCAGTCCTACCTTGGACAGGGCCTATCAGCCCCAGCATTTT.

The chain joins TRBV24-1 to TRBJ2-7, with 12 bases lining up with TRBD2. The length of the CDR3 is 15 residues. The V and J ends lost 4 bases and 5 bases, in that order; junction bases with no gene match: 5. Germline-derived CDR1 and CDR2 are KGHDR and SFDVKD. The CDR3 loop reads CATSERLAGAHEQYF. The CDR3 DNA is TGTGCCACCAGTGAACGACTAGCGGGAGCACACGAGCAGTACTTC.

V is TRBV7-9 and J is TRBJ1-3, with a weak D call TRBD1 (6 bases). There are 15 residues in the CDR3. The V gene's germline CDR1 is SEHNR and CDR2 FQNEAQ (reference sequence). Trimming stripped 5 bases from V and 4 bases from J, with 15 bases between. CDR3 sequence reads: CASSRTGTSGNTIYF. The CDR3 DNA reads as TGTGCCAGCAGCCGTACTGGGACATCAGGAAACACCATATATTTT.

This clonotype was picked up one time. This may be a read error: a much more frequent sequence differs by one nucleotide. The chain employs TRBV6-1 and TRBJ1-2; a possible D gene is TRBD1 (5 bases). The CDR3 runs to 13 residues. CDR1 and CDR2 from the germline V gene are MNHNS and SASEGT. The CDR3 protein is CDSIRQINYGYTF. In DNA form, the CDR3 reads TGTGACAGCATACGACAGATAAACTATGGCTACACCTTC.

This clonotype was seen more than once but under ten times. The V gene is TRBV7-2, the J gene TRBJ2-2; D is undetermined. V lost 6 bases to trimming and J lost 1 base, with 9 bases between them. The germline gives CDR1 SGHTA, CDR2 FQGNSA. This CDR3 has 14 amino acids. The CDR3 DNA is TGTGCCAGCAGACCAGGAGTGAACACCGGGGAGCTGTTTTTT. It translates to CASRPGVNTGELFF.

This sequence joins TRBV20-1 and TRBJ2-5; 12 bases map to TRBD2. CDR3 length: 15 residues. Trimming removed 0 bases from V and 5 bases from J; junction bases left unmatched: 4. Germline V lookup: CDR1 DFQATT, CDR2 SNEGSKA (reference sequence). CDR3 DNA sequence: TGCAGTGCTAGAGACCCCGGACTAGCGGGGGAGACCCAGTACTTC. This translates into CSARDPGLAGETQYF.

Details on this clonotype: A clone one base away is much larger, so this may be a read error. This rearrangement joins TRBV28 to TRBJ1-2; no definite D call. Looked up from germline, CDR1 is MDHEN and CDR2 is SYDVKM. This CDR3 region has 12 residues. CDR3 residues: CARSFRDYGYTF. CDR3 bases: TGTGCCAGAAGTTTCCGGGACTATGGCTACACCTTC.

To note about this clonotype: As the CDR3 is not closed by the conserved phenylalanine or tryptophan, this likely results from a read error. The V gene is TRBV2, the J gene TRBJ2-3; D is uncertain. There are 12 residues in the CDR3. V gave up 5 bases and J gave up 6 bases, with 9 bases separating them. Germline-derived CDR1 and CDR2 are SNHLY and FYNNEI. The CDR3 coding sequence is TGTGCCAGCAGTACTTTAGTTGATACGCAGTATTCT. This codes for CASSTLVDTQYS.

To note about this clonotype: At one boundary the junction diverges from the germline segment, which might be a read error. The V and J genes are TRBV6-2 or TRBV6-3 and TRBJ2-4; D may be TRBD1 (6 bases). Germline CDR1 is MNHEY and CDR2 is SVGEGT. The CDR3 has 14 amino acids. CDR3 protein: CTSSYRADKNIQYF. The CDR3 DNA sequence: TGTACCAGCAGTTACAGGGCAGATAAAAACATTCAGTACTTC.

Only a few counts were recorded for this clonotype. The gene calls are TRBV5-8 and TRBJ1-1; D possibly corresponds to TRBD1 (5 bases). The V gene lost 4 bases and the J gene lost 4 bases, with 14 bases spanning the gap. CDR1 is SGHTS, CDR2 YDEGEE, per germline. The CDR3 has 14 residues. The CDR3 region is CASSPQGRGTEAFF. The DNA of the CDR3 is TGTGCCAGCAGCCCCCAGGGTAGAGGCACTGAAGCTTTCTTT.

This clonotype showed up just a few times. The gene calls are TRBV6-5 and TRBJ2-7, with a possible D match to TRBD2 (6 bases). The germline V and J ends were trimmed by 4 bases and 6 bases, with 19 bases remaining between them. Germline loops: CDR1 MNHEY, CDR2 SVGAGI. The CDR3 has 15 amino acids. The DNA of the CDR3 is TGTGCCAGCAGTTTCCCCCCGGAGGGACGGCGCGAGCAGTACTTC. Its translation is CASSFPPEGRREQYF.

The rearrangement joins TRBV27 to TRBJ2-1; D is tentatively TRBD1 or TRBD2 (6 bases each). The CDR3 totals 12 residues. From germline, CDR1 is MNHEY and CDR2 SMNVEV (reference sequence). The ends were cut back, 6 bases at V and 13 bases at J, with 16 bases in the middle. CDR3 sequence reads: CASRSGGLDQFF. The CDR3 coding sequence is TGTGCCAGCAGGTCTGGGGGGCTAGATCAGTTCTTC.

For this clonotype: This could be a read error, since a much larger clone is one nucleotide away. This chain joins TRBV6-2 or TRBV6-3 and TRBJ2-2; TRBD2 might be the D (6 bases). V dropped 5 bases and J dropped 9 bases, with 25 bases sitting between them. CDR1 is MNHEY, CDR2 SVGEGT, per germline. CDR3 length: 17 amino acids. CDR3: CASSRRSWRAGLRELFF. The CDR3 DNA sequence: TGTGCCAGCAGTCGTCGGAGCTGGAGGGCCGGATTAAGGGAGCTGTTTTTT.

This clonotype was observed at least ten times. CDR3: CASSGDPDRSTDTQYF. CDR3 DNA: TGTGCCAGCAGTGGCGATCCTGACCGTAGCACAGATACGCAGTATTTT. The V call is TRBV25-1, the J call TRBJ2-3; no definite D call. In germline, CDR1 is MGHDK, CDR2 SYGVNS. Trimming took off 4 bases at V and 0 bases at J, with 14 bases between the two ends. This CDR3 comprises 16 residues.

This clonotype was detected ten times or more. The gene calls are TRBV20-1 and TRBJ2-5, with 9 bases aligning to TRBD2. V was pared by 0 bases and J by 2 bases, with 4 bases of the junction left unmatched. CDR1 is DFQATT, CDR2 SNEGSKA, per germline (reference sequence). The CDR3 is 15 amino acids. The CDR3 nucleotides read TGCAGTGCTAGAGAAGCTAGCGGGGAGCAAGAGACCCAGTACTTC. Translating it yields CSAREASGEQETQYF.